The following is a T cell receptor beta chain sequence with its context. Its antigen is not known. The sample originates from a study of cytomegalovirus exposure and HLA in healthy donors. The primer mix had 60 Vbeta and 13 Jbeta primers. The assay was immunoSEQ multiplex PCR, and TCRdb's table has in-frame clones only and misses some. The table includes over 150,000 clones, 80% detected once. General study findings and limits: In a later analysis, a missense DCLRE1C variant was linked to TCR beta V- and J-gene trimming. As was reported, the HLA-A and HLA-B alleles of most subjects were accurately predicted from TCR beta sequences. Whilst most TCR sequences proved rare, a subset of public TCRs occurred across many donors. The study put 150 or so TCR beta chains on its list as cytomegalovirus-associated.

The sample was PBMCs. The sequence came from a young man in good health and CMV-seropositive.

The CDR3 region is CASSRDRSSYEQYF. Written as DNA, the CDR3 is TGTGCCAGCAGCCGGGACAGGTCTTCCTACGAGCAGTACTTC. J is TRBJ2-7 and V is TRBV11-1; 8 bases match TRBD1. Per the germline V gene, CDR1 is SGHAT and CDR2 is FQDESV (reference sequence). After removal of 5 bases from V and 1 base from J, the junction contained 4 bases not matched to a gene. The CDR3 is 14 residues long.